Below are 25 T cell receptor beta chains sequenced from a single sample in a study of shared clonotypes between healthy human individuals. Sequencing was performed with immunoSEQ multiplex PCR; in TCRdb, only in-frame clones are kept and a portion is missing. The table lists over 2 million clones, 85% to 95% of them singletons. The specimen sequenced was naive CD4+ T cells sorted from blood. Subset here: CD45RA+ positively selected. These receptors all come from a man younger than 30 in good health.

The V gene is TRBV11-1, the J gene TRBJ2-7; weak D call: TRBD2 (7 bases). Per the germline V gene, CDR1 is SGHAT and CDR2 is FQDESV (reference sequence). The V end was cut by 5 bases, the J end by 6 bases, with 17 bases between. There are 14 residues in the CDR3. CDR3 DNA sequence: TGTGCCAGCAGCCCCTGGGGGGGGCTCGGCGAGCAGTACTTC. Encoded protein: CASSPWGGLGEQYF.

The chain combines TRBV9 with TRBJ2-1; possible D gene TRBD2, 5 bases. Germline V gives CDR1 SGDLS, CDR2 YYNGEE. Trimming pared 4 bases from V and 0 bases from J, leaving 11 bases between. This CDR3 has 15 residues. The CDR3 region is CASSSEGSSYNEQFF. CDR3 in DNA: TGTGCCAGCAGCTCTGAGGGAAGCTCCTACAATGAGCAGTTCTTC.

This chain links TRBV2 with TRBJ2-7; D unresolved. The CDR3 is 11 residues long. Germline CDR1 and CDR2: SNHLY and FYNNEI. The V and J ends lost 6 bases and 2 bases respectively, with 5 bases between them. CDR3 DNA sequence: TGTGCCAGCAGGTCAGCCTACGAGCAGTACTTC. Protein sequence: CASRSAYEQYF. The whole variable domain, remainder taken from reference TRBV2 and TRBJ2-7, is EPEVTQTPSHQVTQMGQEVILRCVPISNHLYFYWYRQILGQKVEFLVSFYNNEISEKSEIFDDQFSVERPDGSNFTLKIRSTKLEDSAMYFCASRSAYEQYFGPGTRLTVT.

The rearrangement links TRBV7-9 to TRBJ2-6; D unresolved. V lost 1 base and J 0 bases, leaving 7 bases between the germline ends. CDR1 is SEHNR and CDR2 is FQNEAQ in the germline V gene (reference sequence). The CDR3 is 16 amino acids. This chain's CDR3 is CASSLGYASGANVLTF. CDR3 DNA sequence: TGTGCCAGCAGCTTAGGTTACGCCTCTGGGGCCAACGTCCTGACTTTC.

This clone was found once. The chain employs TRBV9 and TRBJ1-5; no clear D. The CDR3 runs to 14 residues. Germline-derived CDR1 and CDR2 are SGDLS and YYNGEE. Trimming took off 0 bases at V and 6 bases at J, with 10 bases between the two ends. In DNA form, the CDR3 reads TGTGCCAGCAGCGTAGATTTTGGGTTTCAGCCCCAGCATTTT. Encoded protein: CASSVDFGFQPQHF.

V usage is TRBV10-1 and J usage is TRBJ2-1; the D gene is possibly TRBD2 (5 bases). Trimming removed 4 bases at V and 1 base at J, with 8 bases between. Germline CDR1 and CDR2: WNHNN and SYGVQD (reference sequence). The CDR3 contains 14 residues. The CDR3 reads CASSVGMSYNEQFF. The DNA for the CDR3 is TGCGCCAGCAGTGTCGGGATGTCCTACAATGAGCAGTTCTTC.

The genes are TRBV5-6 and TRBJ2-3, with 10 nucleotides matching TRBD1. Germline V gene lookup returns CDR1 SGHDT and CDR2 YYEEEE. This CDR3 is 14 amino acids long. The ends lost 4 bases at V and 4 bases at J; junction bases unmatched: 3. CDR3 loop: CASSGDRGPDTQYF. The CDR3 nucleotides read TGTGCCAGCAGCGGGGACAGGGGCCCAGATACGCAGTATTTT.

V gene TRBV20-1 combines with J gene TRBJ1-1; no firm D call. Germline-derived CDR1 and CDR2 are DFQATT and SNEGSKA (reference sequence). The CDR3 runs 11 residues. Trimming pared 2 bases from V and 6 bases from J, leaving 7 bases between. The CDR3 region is CSARRQAEAFF. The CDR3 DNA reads TGCAGTGCTAGACGGCAAGCTGAAGCTTTCTTT.

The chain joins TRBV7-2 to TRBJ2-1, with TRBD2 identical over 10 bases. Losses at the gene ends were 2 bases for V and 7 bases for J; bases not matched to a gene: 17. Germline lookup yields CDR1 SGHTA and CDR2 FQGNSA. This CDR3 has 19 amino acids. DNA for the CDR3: TGTGCCAGCAGCTTATGGGGTATGGGAGCGGGAGGGCCGTTGAATGAGCAGTTCTTC. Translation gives CASSLWGMGAGGPLNEQFF.

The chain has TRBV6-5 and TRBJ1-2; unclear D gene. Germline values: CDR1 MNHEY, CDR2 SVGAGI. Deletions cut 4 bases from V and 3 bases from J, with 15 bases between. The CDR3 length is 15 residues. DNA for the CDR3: TGTGCCAGCAGTTCTCCTGACCTAGGCTACTATGGCTACACCTTC. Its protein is CASSSPDLGYYGYTF.

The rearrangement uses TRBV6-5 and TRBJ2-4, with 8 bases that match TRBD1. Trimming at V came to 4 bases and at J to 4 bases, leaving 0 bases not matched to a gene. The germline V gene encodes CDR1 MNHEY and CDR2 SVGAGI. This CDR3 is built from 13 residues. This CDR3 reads CASSWDRKNIQYF. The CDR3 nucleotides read TGTGCCAGCAGTTGGGACAGGAAAAACATTCAGTACTTC.

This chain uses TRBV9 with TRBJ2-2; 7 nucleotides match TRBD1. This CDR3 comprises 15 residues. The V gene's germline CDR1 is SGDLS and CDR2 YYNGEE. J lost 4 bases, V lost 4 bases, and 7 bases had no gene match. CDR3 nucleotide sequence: TGTGCCAGCAGCCCCCGGGACAGACTCACCGGGGAGCTGTTTTTT. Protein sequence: CASSPRDRLTGELFF.

This CDR3 reads CASSAGTGVGSPLHF. In DNA, the CDR3 is TGCGCCAGCAGCGCAGGGACAGGGGTAGGATCACCCCTCCACTTT. The gene calls are TRBV5-1 and TRBJ1-6, with 10 bases identical to TRBD1. J lost 10 bases, V lost 4 bases, and 8 bases had no gene match. CDR1 and CDR2 from the germline V gene are SGHRS and YFSETQ. The CDR3 is 15 residues long.

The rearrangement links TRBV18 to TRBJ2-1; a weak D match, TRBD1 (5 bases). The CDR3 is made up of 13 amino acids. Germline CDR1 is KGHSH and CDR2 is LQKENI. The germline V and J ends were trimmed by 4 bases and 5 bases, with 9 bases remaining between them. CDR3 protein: CASSQGMNNEQFF. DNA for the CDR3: TGTGCCAGCTCACAGGGGATGAACAATGAGCAGTTCTTC.

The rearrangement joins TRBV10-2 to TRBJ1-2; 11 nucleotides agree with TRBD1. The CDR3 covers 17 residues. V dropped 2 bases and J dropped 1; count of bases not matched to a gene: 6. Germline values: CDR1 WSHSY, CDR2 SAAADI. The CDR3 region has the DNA TGCGCCAGCAGTGAGGGGACAGGGACAGGGGGTAACTATGGCTACACCTTC. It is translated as CASSEGTGTGGNYGYTF.

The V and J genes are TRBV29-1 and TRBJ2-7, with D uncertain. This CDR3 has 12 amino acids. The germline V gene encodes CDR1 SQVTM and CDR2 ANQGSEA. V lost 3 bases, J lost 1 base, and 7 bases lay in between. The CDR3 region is CSVENNSYEQYF. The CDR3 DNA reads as TGCAGCGTTGAGAATAATTCCTACGAGCAGTACTTC.

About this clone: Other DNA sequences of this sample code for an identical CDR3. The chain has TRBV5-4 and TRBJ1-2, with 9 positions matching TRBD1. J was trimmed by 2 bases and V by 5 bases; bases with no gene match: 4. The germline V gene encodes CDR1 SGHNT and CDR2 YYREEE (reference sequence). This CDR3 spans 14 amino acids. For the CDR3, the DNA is TGTGCCAGCAGACCAGACAGGGGGAACTATGGCTACACCTTC. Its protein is CASRPDRGNYGYTF.

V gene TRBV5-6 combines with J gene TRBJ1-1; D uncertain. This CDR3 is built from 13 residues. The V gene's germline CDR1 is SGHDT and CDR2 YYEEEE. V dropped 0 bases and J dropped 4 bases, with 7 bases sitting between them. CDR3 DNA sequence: TGTGCCAGCAGCTTGGTACTGAGCACTGAAGCTTTCTTT. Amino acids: CASSLVLSTEAFF.

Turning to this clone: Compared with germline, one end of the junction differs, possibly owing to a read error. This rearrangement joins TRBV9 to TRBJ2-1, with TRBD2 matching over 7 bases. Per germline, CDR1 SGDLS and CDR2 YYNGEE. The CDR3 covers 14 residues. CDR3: CASSVSSGISPLVF. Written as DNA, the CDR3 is TGTGCCAGCAGCGTAAGCAGCGGGATTTCTCCTTTGGTCTTC.

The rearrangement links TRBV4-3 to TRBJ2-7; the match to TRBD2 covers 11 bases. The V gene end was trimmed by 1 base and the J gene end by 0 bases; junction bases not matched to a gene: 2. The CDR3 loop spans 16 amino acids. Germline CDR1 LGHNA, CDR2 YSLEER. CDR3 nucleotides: TGCGCCAGCAGCCAAGCAACTAGCGGGGGCTCCTACGAGCAGTACTTC. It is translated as CASSQATSGGSYEQYF.

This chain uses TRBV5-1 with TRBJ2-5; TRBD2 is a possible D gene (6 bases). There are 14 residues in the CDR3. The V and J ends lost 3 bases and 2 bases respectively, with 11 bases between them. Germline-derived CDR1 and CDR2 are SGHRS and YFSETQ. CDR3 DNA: TGCGCCAGCAGCTCTTGGACTAAGCAAGAGACCCAGTACTTC. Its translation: CASSSWTKQETQYF.

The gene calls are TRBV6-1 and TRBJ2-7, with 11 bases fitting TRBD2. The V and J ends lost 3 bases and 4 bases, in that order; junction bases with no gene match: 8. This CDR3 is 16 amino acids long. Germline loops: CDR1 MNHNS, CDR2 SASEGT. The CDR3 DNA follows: TGTGCCAGCAGTGAGCGGCGACTAGCGGGAAAATACGAGCAGTACTTC. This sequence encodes CASSERRLAGKYEQYF.

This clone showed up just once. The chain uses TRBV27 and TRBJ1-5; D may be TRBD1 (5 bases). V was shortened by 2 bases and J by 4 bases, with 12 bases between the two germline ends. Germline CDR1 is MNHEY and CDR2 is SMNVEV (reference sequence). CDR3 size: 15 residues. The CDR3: CASSLGSGGNQPQHF. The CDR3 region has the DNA TGTGCCAGCAGTTTAGGATCCGGGGGGAATCAGCCCCAGCATTTT.

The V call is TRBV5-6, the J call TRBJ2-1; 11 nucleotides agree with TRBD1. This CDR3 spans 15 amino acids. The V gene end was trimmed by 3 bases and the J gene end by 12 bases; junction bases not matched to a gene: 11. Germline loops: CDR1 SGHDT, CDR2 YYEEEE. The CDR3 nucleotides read TGTGCCAGCAGCTCCCCCTGGACAGGGGGCCCAGGGCAGTTCTTC. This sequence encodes CASSSPWTGGPGQFF.

CDR3 residues: CASSPDRGHEQYF. CDR3 in DNA: TGTGCCAGCAGCCCGGACAGGGGCCACGAGCAGTACTTC. The J gene is TRBJ2-7, the V gene TRBV5-4, with 9 bases lining up with TRBD1. This CDR3 has 13 residues. Looked up from germline, CDR1 is SGHNT and CDR2 is YYREEE (reference sequence). Trimming took 4 bases from V and 5 from J; bases not matched to a gene: 4. Supplemented by reference TRBV5-4 and TRBJ2-7, the full variable domain reads ETGVTQSPTHLIKTRGQQVTLRCSSQSGHNTVSWYQQALGQGPQFIFQYYREEENGRGNFPPRFSGLQFPNYSSELNVNALELDDSALYLCASSPDRGHEQYFGPGTRLTVT.